The 8 T cell receptor beta chains below were found in one sample sequenced in a study of blood T cells in healthy people across ages. Then a second PCR, running about 7 to 11 cycles, was carried out with a sample-barcoded 5' primer and a J-beta primer mix. TCRdb called the 5' RACE reads again in MiXCR, with one record for every CDR3 protein. The sample contains some 760,000 distinct CDR3 sequences, 25% of which appear only once. The sample also formed part of further work on T cells of mothers and their children.

Sequenced material: blood. These receptors came from a boy aged 5-17 years in good health.

A remark on this clonotype: A read error may account for a junction end that differs from germline. The V and J genes are TRBV20-1 and TRBJ2-5, with a possible D match to TRBD2 (5 bases). Germline CDR1 and CDR2: DFQATT and SNEGSKA (reference sequence). This CDR3 region has 13 residues. CDR3 amino acids: CSAREGSIETQYF. The CDR3 bases are TGCAGTGCTCGAGAGGGATCAATAGAGACCCAGTACTTC.

The chain carries TRBV6-5 and TRBJ2-2; 9 bases map to TRBD1. The V and J ends lost 2 bases and 5 bases, in that order; junction bases with no gene match: 9. Germline V gives CDR1 MNHEY, CDR2 SVGAGI. This CDR3 is 17 amino acids long. The DNA of the CDR3 is TGTGCCAGCAGTTACCAATCCGGGACAGGGCAAACCGGGGAGCTGTTTTTT. The encoded protein is CASSYQSGTGQTGELFF.

Only a few counts were recorded for this clonotype. The germline gene is not matched at one end of the junction; a read error may be the cause. The J gene is TRBJ2-5, the V gene TRBV2, with 7 bases aligning to TRBD1. CDR3 size: 13 residues. The V gene's germline CDR1 is SNHLY and CDR2 FYNNEI. The CDR3 here is CASKTGHQEIQYF. The DNA for the CDR3 is TGTGCCAGCAAGACAGGGCACCAAGAGATCCAGTACTTC.

The chain joins TRBV7-2 to TRBJ1-2; 8 nucleotides align to TRBD1. V shed 3 bases and J 1 base; nucleotides not matched to a gene: 7. CDR3 length equals 16 residues. Germline CDR1 SGHTA, CDR2 FQGNSA. Here the CDR3 DNA reads TGTGCCAGCAGCTTGGGGGGGACAGGCCTTAACTATGGCTACACCTTC. It codes for CASSLGGTGLNYGYTF.

A note on this clonotype: The junction shows a germline mismatch at one end, possibly a read error. The chain uses TRBV28 and TRBJ1-2, with D unclear. The V gene's germline CDR1 is MDHEN and CDR2 SYDVKM. The length of the CDR3 is 11 residues. CDR3 in amino acids: CASSFVYGCTF. The CDR3 nucleotides read TGTGCCAGCAGTTTCGTTTATGGCTGCACCTTC.

J is TRBJ2-5 and V is TRBV28, with 11 bases identical to TRBD2. Germline V gene data show CDR1 as MDHEN and CDR2 as SYDVKM. The CDR3 is 14 residues long. Losses at the gene ends were 8 bases for V and 11 bases for J; bases not matched to a gene: 13. CDR3 bases: TGTGCCAGCGGCACACTAGCGGGAGAGGAAGAGCAGTACTTC. Amino acids: CASGTLAGEEEQYF.

The chain employs TRBV7-8 and TRBJ2-2, with TRBD2 matching 8 bases. CDR1 and CDR2 (germline): SGHVS, FQNEAQ. The junction had 8 bases not matched to a gene; V was cut back by 6 bases and J by 5 bases. The CDR3 contains 15 residues. CDR3 sequence: CASSPAGEGTGELFF. In DNA, the CDR3 is TGTGCCAGCAGTCCAGCGGGGGAAGGAACCGGGGAGCTGTTTTTT.

V is TRBV7-2 and J is TRBJ1-1; TRBD1 aligns across 8 bases. Trimming at V came to 1 base and at J to 5 bases, leaving 9 bases not matched to a gene. CDR1 and CDR2 from the germline V gene are SGHTA and FQGNSA. CDR3 length equals 16 residues. CDR3 nucleotide sequence: TGTGCCAGCAGCTTAGAGTCAGGGGGCGTATGGACTGAAGCTTTCTTT. Protein sequence: CASSLESGGVWTEAFF.